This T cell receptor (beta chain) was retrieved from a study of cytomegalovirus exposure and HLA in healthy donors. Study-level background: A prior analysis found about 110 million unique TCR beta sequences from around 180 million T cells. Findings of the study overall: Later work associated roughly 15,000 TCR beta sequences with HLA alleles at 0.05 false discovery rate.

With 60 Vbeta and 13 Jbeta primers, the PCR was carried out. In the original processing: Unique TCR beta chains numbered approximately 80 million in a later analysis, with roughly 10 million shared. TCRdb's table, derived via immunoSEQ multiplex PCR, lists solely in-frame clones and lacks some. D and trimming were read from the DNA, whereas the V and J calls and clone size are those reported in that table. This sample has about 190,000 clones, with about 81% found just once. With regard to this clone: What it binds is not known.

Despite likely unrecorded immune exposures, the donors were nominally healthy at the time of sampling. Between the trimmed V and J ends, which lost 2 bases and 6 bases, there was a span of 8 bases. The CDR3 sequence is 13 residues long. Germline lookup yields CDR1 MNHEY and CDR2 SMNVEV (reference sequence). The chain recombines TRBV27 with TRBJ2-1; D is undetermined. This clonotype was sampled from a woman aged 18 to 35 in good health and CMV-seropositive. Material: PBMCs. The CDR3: CASSLGRSNEQFF. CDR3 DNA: TGTGCCAGCAGTTTAGGCCGGAGCAATGAGCAGTTCTTC.